The sequence of this TCR beta chain was determined in a study of blood T cell repertoires in COVID-19. Background on the study: The cDNA or gDNA used as material had been derived from T cells, B-cell-depleted T cells, or PBMCs.

Generated by immunoSEQ multiplex PCR, the TCRdb table keeps only in-frame clones and is missing some. The data show around 210,000 clones, around 85% seen once. Germline lookup yields CDR1 SNHLY and CDR2 FYNNEI. After removal of 3 bases from V and 2 bases from J, the junction contained 2 bases not matched to a gene. The CDR3 spans 16 residues. This receptor was obtained from a man aged 45 to 65 with COVID-19, enrolled during active disease. The chain has TRBV2 and TRBJ2-6, with 9 bases lining up with TRBD1. Material: peripheral blood. DNA of the CDR3: TGTGCCAGCAGTGAGGGGGACAGGGCTGGGGCCAACGTCCTGACTTTC. Its translation is CASSEGDRAGANVLTF.